This TCR beta chain was identified during a study of CD8+ T cells in alopecia areata. The authors extracted RNA and reverse transcribed it into cDNA as the sequencing template. Sequencing was performed with immunoSEQ multiplex PCR; in TCRdb, only in-frame clones are kept and a portion is missing. The sample yields tens of thousands of clones, roughly 51% seen once. This clone showed up just once. CDR1 and CDR2 from the germline V gene are SQVTM and ANQGSEA. The CDR3 spans 13 residues. The trim removed 7 bases at V and 1 base at J, leaving 4 bases unmatched. Sequenced: NKG2D-high CD8+ T cells sorted from blood. The chain employs TRBV29-1 and TRBJ2-1; TRBD2 matches at 7 bases. The source is a human donor with alopecia areata. In nucleotides, the CDR3 is TGCAGCGACTCGGGGGGTTCCTACAATGAGCAGTTCTTC. It yields the protein CSDSGGSYNEQFF.